These T cell receptor beta chains were read from a single sample in a study of cytomegalovirus exposure and HLA in healthy donors. The table came from immunoSEQ multiplex PCR; TCRdb's copy has only in-frame clones and leaves some out. The sample contains roughly 170,000 clones, roughly 80% of which appear only once. The material sequenced was PBMCs. Receptors originate from a woman aged 18-29 years in good health and CMV-seronegative. Both conserved end residues are part of each CDR3.

V	J	CDR3
TRBV15	TRBJ2-3	CATSFRGKDTQYF
TRBV7-9	TRBJ1-5	CASSHTKDREDQPQHF
TRBV18	TRBJ1-5	CASSPDVGGGRRNQPQHF
TRBV19	TRBJ2-7	CASSGSGRAGEQYF
TRBV10-3	TRBJ1-5	CAITEDRAQPQHF
TRBV19	TRBJ1-5	CASSIEEGQPQHF
TRBV4-3	TRBJ2-1	CASSQEPGYWNEQFF
TRBV7-9	TRBJ2-7	CASSSGQSFYEQYF
TRBV5-4	TRBJ2-3	CASSLDGITDTQYF
TRBV4-3	TRBJ2-1	CASSLPKVVNGYYYNEQFF
TRBV9	TRBJ2-3	CASSEGDRAITDTQYF
TRBV28	TRBJ1-3	CASRGGQGKPLWNTIYF
TRBV5-5	TRBJ2-1	CASTLDRPDNEQFF
TRBV20-1	TRBJ2-5	CSARRETQYF
TRBV6-5	TRBJ2-6	CATQSPSGANVLTF
TRBV19	TRBJ1-5	CASSIADRSSNQPQHF
TRBV28	TRBJ2-5	CASSFLAGGSETQYF
TRBV19	TRBJ1-6	CASSIGVAENSPLHF
TRBV10-3	TRBJ2-3	CAISGTSGTEPSTDTQYF
TRBV30	TRBJ1-1	CAWSRREFEAFF
TRBV21-1	TRBJ2-7	CASSKEGIFRDEQYF
TRBV5-1	.	CASSSGQPTSYEQYF
TRBV27	TRBJ2-7	CASSFGPGYEQYF
TRBV5-6	TRBJ2-7	CASSPSGFNHEQYF
TRBV28	TRBJ2-1	CASIPSARAGYEQFF
TRBV20-1	TRBJ1-1	CSALLYTEAFF
TRBV6-9	TRBJ1-5	CASLQKRSGKTISQPQHF
TRBV7-3	TRBJ2-7	CASSLNPGEQYF
TRBV4-1	TRBJ2-2	CASSKEAGDTGELFF
TRBV11-3	TRBJ2-7	CASSSYRYEQYF
TRBV7-2	TRBJ1-2	CASSSGQYGYTF
TRBV4-2	TRBJ2-3	CASSQEDSSSTDTQYF
TRBV6-5	TRBJ1-5	CASGTEYQPQHF
TRBV10-2	TRBJ1-1	CASTLQGAGTEAFF
TRBV18	TRBJ2-5	CASSTLQGANRLGETQYF
TRBV27	TRBJ2-7	CASSLRDNFPYEQYF
TRBV19	TRBJ2-1	CASISQASEQFF
TRBV4-2	TRBJ1-2	CASSQGTPGVRNYGYTF